These 6 T cell receptor beta chains originate from one sample sequenced in a study of OX40 agonist ivuxolimab in advanced cancers. The table came from immunoSEQ multiplex PCR; TCRdb's copy has only in-frame clones and leaves some out. The sample yields about 13,000 clones, 67% seen once. Sequencing used CD4+ or CD8+ T cells sorted from blood, obtained in a trial of the OX40 agonist ivuxolimab. The receptor set was obtained from an adult with an advanced solid tumor such as melanoma, head and neck, liver or kidney cancer.

The chain employs TRBV4-1 and TRBJ2-1, with 8 bases that match TRBD1. The CDR3 is 15 amino acids. The trim removed 4 bases at V and 2 bases at J, leaving 4 bases unmatched. Germline CDR1 and CDR2: MGHRA and YSYEKL. CDR3 sequence: CASSPIQGAYNEQFF. In DNA form, the CDR3 reads TGCGCCAGCAGCCCTATACAGGGGGCCTACAATGAGCAGTTCTTC.

The chain recombines TRBV7-8 with TRBJ2-7, with a possible D match to TRBD2 (5 bases). The length of the CDR3 is 12 residues. Germline V CDR1 and CDR2: SGHVS, FQNEAQ. V was trimmed by 5 bases and J by 6 bases, leaving 11 bases between them. DNA for the CDR3: TGTGCCAGCAGCCCCGGACTTGGCGAGCAGTACTTC. This codes for CASSPGLGEQYF.

V usage is TRBV7-6 and J usage is TRBJ1-2, with 9 bases aligning to TRBD1. This CDR3 region has 15 residues. V was pared by 5 bases and J by 5 bases, with 9 bases of the junction left unmatched. Germline assignment: CDR1 SGHVS and CDR2 FNYEAQ. Here the CDR3 reads CASSVGGGQGYGYTF. For the CDR3, the DNA is TGTGCCAGCAGCGTAGGGGGGGGACAGGGTTATGGCTACACCTTC.

The J gene is TRBJ2-7, the V gene TRBV29-1; perhaps TRBD2 as D (5 bases). Germline CDR1 reads SQVTM; CDR2 reads ANQGSEA. This CDR3 is built from 13 residues. V gave up 5 bases and J gave up 0 bases, with 11 bases separating them. Here the CDR3 DNA reads TGCAGCGTTATGGCGGGCGACTCCTACGAGCAGTACTTC. This codes for CSVMAGDSYEQYF.

Details on this clone: Distinct nucleotide sequences in the sample also encode this CDR3. DNA of the CDR3: TGCGCCAGCAGCCAAGATCTGACAGATACGCAGTATTTT. Its protein product is CASSQDLTDTQYF. The V call is TRBV4-1, the J call TRBJ2-3, with D unclear. V was clipped by 0 bases and J by 3 bases, with 4 bases between them. Germline CDR1 is MGHRA and CDR2 is YSYEKL. The CDR3 spans 13 residues.

V is TRBV4-1 and J is TRBJ2-5, with 7 bases matching TRBD2. J was trimmed by 5 bases and V by 4 bases; bases with no gene match: 4. Germline V gene sequence: CDR1 MGHRA, CDR2 YSYEKL. CDR3 length: 13 residues. DNA for the CDR3: TGCGCCAGCAGCCCTTGGGGGGGGGAGACCCAGTACTTC. Protein: CASSPWGGETQYF.